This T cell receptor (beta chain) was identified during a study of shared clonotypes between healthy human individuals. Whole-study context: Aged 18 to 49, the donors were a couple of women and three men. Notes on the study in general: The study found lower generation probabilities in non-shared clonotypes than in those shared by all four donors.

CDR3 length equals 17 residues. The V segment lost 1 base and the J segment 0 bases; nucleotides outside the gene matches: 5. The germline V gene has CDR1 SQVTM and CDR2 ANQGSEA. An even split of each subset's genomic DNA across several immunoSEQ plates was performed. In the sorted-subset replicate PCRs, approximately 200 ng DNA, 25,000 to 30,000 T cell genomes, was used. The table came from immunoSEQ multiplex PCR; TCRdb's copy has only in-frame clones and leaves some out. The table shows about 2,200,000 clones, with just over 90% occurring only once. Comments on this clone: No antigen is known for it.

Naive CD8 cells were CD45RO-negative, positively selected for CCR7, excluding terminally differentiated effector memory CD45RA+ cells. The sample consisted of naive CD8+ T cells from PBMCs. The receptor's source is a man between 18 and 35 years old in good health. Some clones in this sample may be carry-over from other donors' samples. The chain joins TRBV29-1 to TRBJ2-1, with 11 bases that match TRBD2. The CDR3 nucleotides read TGCAGCGTTGAAGGCCTAGCGGGAGGTTTCTCCTACAATGAGCAGTTCTTC. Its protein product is CSVEGLAGGFSYNEQFF.